A single sample gave rise to the 16 T cell receptor beta chains below, sequenced in a study of T cell responses to AZD1222 COVID-19 vaccine. Profiling relied on immunoSEQ multiplex PCR, and the TCRdb table lists in-frame clones only, not all of them. The table has approximately 120,000 clones, 90% seen once. The specimen comprised peripheral blood, sampled on day 0 of AZD1222 vaccination. Receptor source: an adult in good health.

J is TRBJ1-5 and V is TRBV6-1; D is unclear. This CDR3 spans 12 amino acids. V was cut by 1 base and J by 9 bases, with 7 bases left in between. The germline gives CDR1 MNHNS, CDR2 SASEGT. The CDR3 here is CASSEGPTPQHF. The CDR3 DNA reads as TGTGCCAGCAGTGAAGGTCCGACGCCCCAGCATTTT.

The chain links TRBV9 to TRBJ2-7; possible D gene TRBD2, 6 bases. Germline values: CDR1 SGDLS, CDR2 YYNGEE. Trimming stripped 3 bases from V and 0 bases from J, with 13 bases between. The CDR3 sequence is 15 residues long. The CDR3: CASSAASASSYEQYF. The DNA for the CDR3 is TGTGCCAGCAGCGCCGCTAGCGCAAGCTCCTACGAGCAGTACTTC.

DNA for the CDR3: TGCAGCGTCACTAGCGGGAGTATCTACGAGCAGTACTTC. It encodes CSVTSGSIYEQYF. This chain links TRBV29-1 with TRBJ2-7; TRBD2 agrees at 11 bases. Trimming cost V 6 bases and J 3 bases; bases outside gene matches: 4. CDR1 SQVTM and CDR2 ANQGSEA come from the germline V gene. This CDR3 has 13 amino acids.

This chain connects TRBV10-2 to TRBJ2-7; 8 nucleotides align to TRBD2. Germline CDR1 is WSHSY and CDR2 is SAAADI. The CDR3 has 13 amino acids. Trimming cost V 5 bases and J 3 bases; bases outside gene matches: 3. CDR3: CASSLSGDYEQYF. The CDR3, as DNA: TGCGCCAGCAGTCTTAGCGGGGACTACGAGCAGTACTTC.

This chain joins TRBV21-1 and TRBJ1-2. TRBV21-1 is a known pseudogene. The CDR3 spans 19 residues. CDR3: CASSKKNGEWKGLWFGYTF. The CDR3 DNA follows: TGTGCCAGCAGCAAAAAAAATGGGGAGTGGAAGGGGCTCTGGTTTGGCTACACCTTC.

The rearrangement links TRBV7-2 to TRBJ2-5, with D perhaps given as TRBD1 or TRBD2 (6 bases each). Trimming cost V 6 bases and J 4 bases, with 18 bases left between them. CDR1 and CDR2 (germline): SGHTA, FQGNSA. The CDR3 loop spans 15 amino acids. DNA for the CDR3: TGTGCCAGCAGTACTGACCTGTGGGGGGCAGAGACCCAGTACTTC. Amino acids: CASSTDLWGAETQYF.

In its sample, this clone was seen once. The V call is TRBV14, the J call TRBJ2-7, with D maybe TRBD2 (6 bases). V was trimmed by 3 bases and J by 3 bases, leaving 9 bases between them. The CDR3 has 13 residues. Per the germline V gene, CDR1 is SGHDN and CDR2 is FVKESK. The CDR3 is CASSQGGGYEQYF. In nucleotides, the CDR3 is TGTGCCAGCAGCCAGGGGGGAGGCTACGAGCAGTACTTC.

The V and J genes are TRBV7-9 and TRBJ2-1; D ambiguous. The ends were cut back, 5 bases at V and 0 bases at J, with 8 bases in the middle. This CDR3 has 14 residues. Germline lookup yields CDR1 SEHNR and CDR2 FQNEAQ (reference sequence). CDR3 amino acids: CASSVSSSYNEQFF. The CDR3 region has the DNA TGTGCCAGCAGCGTGTCGAGCTCCTACAATGAGCAGTTCTTC.

CDR3 DNA: TGTGCCAGCAGTAATCTAGCGGGAGTTAGCAATGAGCAGTTCTTC. It specifies CASSNLAGVSNEQFF. J is TRBJ2-1 and V is TRBV27; 10 bases agree with TRBD2. Per germline, CDR1 MNHEY and CDR2 SMNVEV (reference sequence). Unmatched junction bases numbered 7, after V lost 5 bases and J lost 6 bases. The CDR3 has 15 residues.

V and J are TRBV29-1 and TRBJ2-5, with 7 bases identical to TRBD1. This CDR3 has 12 residues. V lost 6 bases, J lost 5 bases, and 6 bases stayed unmatched. CDR1 SQVTM and CDR2 ANQGSEA come from the germline V gene. CDR3 region: CSVDRVGETQYF. CDR3 nucleotides: TGCAGCGTAGACAGGGTTGGGGAGACCCAGTACTTC.

V and J are TRBV5-1 and TRBJ1-3, with no clear D. CDR3 length: 15 amino acids. CDR1 is SGHRS and CDR2 is YFSETQ in the germline V gene. V was trimmed by 0 bases and J by 3 bases, leaving 10 bases between them. The CDR3: CASSLDQANGNTIYF. In DNA, the CDR3 is TGCGCCAGCAGCTTGGACCAGGCCAATGGAAACACCATATATTTT.

The chain joins TRBV28 to TRBJ1-2; TRBD1 is a possible D gene (5 bases). Germline assignment: CDR1 MDHEN and CDR2 SYDVKM. The CDR3 consists of 15 residues. The V gene lost 10 bases and the J gene lost 4 bases, with 22 bases spanning the gap. Here the CDR3 reads CATFGHARLGYGYTF. CDR3 nucleotides: TGTGCCACCTTCGGACACGCCCGCCTGGGCTATGGCTACACCTTC.

The chain is built from TRBV27 and TRBJ1-4, with D maybe TRBD1 (6 bases). This CDR3 has 13 residues. Deletions cut 5 bases from V and 7 bases from J, with 11 bases between. CDR1 MNHEY and CDR2 SMNVEV come from the germline V gene (reference sequence). CDR3 region: CASSRQAGEKLFF. DNA for the CDR3: TGTGCCAGCAGTCGACAGGCCGGTGAAAAACTGTTTTTT. Full variable domain (outside the CDR3, taken from reference TRBV27 and TRBJ1-4): EAQVTQNPRYLITVTGKKLTVTCSQNMNHEYMSWYRQDPGLGLRQIYYSMNVEVTDKGDVPEGYKVSRKEKRNFPLILESPSPNQTSLYFCASSRQAGEKLFFGSGTQLSVL.

This chain connects TRBV7-6 to TRBJ1-3; tentative D call: TRBD1 (5 bases). V was trimmed by 1 base and J by 2 bases, leaving 12 bases between them. Germline V gives CDR1 SGHVS, CDR2 FNYEAQ. This CDR3 has 16 amino acids. The DNA for the CDR3 is TGTGCCAGCAGCTTAGTGGCAGGGAAAACTGGAAACACCATATATTTT. It translates to CASSLVAGKTGNTIYF.

This clone came up once. The rearrangement uses TRBV7-9 and TRBJ2-1, with 12 bases lining up with TRBD2. V gave up 5 bases and J gave up 0 bases; unmatched junction bases: 2. The CDR3 loop spans 16 amino acids. CDR1 is SEHNR and CDR2 is FQNEAQ in the germline V gene (reference sequence). The CDR3 spells CASSKTSGSSYNEQFF. CDR3 sequence (DNA): TGTGCCAGCAGCAAGACTAGCGGGAGCTCCTACAATGAGCAGTTCTTC.

The CDR3 spells CASSLGLRTPGLAGGETQYF. CDR3 nucleotides: TGTGCCAGCAGCTTGGGGTTGAGGACACCGGGACTAGCGGGAGGAGAGACCCAGTACTTC. V usage is TRBV5-4 and J usage is TRBJ2-5; TRBD2 matches 15 bases. CDR3 length equals 20 residues. CDR1 and CDR2 from the germline V gene are SGHNT and YYREEE (reference sequence). After removal of 0 bases from V and 4 bases from J, the junction contained 13 bases not matched to a gene.